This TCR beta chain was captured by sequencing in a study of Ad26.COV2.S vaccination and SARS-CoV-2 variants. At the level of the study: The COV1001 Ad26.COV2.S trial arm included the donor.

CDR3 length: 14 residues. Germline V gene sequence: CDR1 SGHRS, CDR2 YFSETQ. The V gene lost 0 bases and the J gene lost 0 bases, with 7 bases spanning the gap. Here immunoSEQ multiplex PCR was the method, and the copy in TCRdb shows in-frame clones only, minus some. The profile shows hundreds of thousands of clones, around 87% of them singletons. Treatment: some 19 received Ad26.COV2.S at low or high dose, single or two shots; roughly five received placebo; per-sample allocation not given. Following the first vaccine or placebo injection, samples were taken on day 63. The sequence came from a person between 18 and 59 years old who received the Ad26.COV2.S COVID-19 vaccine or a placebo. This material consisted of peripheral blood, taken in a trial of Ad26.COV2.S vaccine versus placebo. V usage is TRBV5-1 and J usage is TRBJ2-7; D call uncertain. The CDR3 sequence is CASSLGKSSYEQYF. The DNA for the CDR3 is TGCGCCAGCAGCTTGGGGAAGAGCTCCTACGAGCAGTACTTC. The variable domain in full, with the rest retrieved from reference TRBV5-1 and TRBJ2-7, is KAGVTQTPRYLIKTRGQQVTLSCSPISGHRSVSWYQQTPGQGLQFLFEYFSETQRNKGNFPGRFSGRQFSNSRSEMNVSTLELGDSALYLCASSLGKSSYEQYFGPGTRLTVT.